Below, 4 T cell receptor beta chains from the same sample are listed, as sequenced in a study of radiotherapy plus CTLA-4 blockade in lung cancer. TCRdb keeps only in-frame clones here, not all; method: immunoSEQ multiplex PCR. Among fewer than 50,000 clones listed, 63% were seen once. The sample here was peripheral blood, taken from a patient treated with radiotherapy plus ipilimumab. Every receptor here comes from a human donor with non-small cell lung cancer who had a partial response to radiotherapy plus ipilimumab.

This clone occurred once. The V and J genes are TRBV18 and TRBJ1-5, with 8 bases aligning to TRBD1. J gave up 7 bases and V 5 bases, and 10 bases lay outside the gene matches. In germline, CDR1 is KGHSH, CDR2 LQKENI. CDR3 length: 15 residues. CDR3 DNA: TGTGCCAGCTCAACCACTACAGGGGGTCAACAGCCCCAGCATTTT. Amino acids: CASSTTTGGQQPQHF.

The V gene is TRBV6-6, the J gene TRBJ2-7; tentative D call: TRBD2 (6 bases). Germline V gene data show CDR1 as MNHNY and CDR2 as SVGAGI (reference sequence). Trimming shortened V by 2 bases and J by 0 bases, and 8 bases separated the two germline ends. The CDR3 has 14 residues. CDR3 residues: CASSYGGISYEQYF. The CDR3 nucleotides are TGTGCCAGCAGTTACGGAGGGATCTCCTACGAGCAGTACTTC.

The CDR3 region has the DNA TGTGCCTCCAGGACAGGGAGCAGGGGCACCGGGGAGCTGTTTTTT. Translation gives CASRTGSRGTGELFF. This chain connects TRBV30 to TRBJ2-2; 8 nucleotides match TRBD1. V shed 7 bases, J shed 4 bases, and the junction held 11 bases outside the gene matches. The CDR3 contains 15 residues. Germline V gene data show CDR1 as GTSNPN and CDR2 as SVGIG (reference sequence).

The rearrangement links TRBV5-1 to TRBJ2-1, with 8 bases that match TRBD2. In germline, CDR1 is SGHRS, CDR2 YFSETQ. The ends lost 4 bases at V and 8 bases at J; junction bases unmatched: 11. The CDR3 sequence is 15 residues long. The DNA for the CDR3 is TGCGCCAGCAGCCCGGGGGGGCTAGGGGGAGATGAGCAGTTCTTC. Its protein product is CASSPGGLGGDEQFF.